These 29 T cell receptor beta chains originate from one sample sequenced in a study of OX40 agonist ivuxolimab in advanced cancers. Method: immunoSEQ multiplex PCR; TCRdb's copy keeps in-frame clones and lacks some. The sample records 15,000 to 20,000 clones, about 81% being singletons. The sequencing here drew on CD4+ or CD8+ T cells sorted from blood, taken in a trial of the OX40 agonist ivuxolimab. The receptors originated from an adult with an advanced solid tumor such as melanoma, head and neck, liver or kidney cancer.

This clone was picked up one time. This chain joins TRBV21-1 and TRBJ2-7. TRBV21-1 is an annotated pseudogene. CDR3 length equals 11 residues. CDR3 loop: CASSRGNEQYF. CDR3 DNA sequence: TGTGCCAGCAGTCGTGGTAACGAGCAGTACTTC.

The chain joins TRBV4-1 to TRBJ2-6, with unresolved D. V lost 3 bases and J 0 bases, leaving 12 bases between the germline ends. The CDR3 totals 17 residues. Germline assignment: CDR1 MGHRA and CDR2 YSYEKL. CDR3 DNA sequence: TGCGCCAGCAGCCAGGGCAGGATTTACTCTGGGGCCAACGTCCTGACTTTC. It specifies CASSQGRIYSGANVLTF.

The chain recombines TRBV9 with TRBJ2-3; TRBD2 agrees at 7 bases. CDR1 and CDR2 from the germline V gene are SGDLS and YYNGEE. CDR3 length equals 17 residues. After removal of 2 bases from V and 0 bases from J, the junction contained 9 bases not matched to a gene. The CDR3: CASSVGRGGVSTDTQYF. The CDR3 region has the DNA TGTGCCAGCAGCGTGGGGCGGGGAGGGGTAAGCACAGATACGCAGTATTTT.

This clone was observed once. In DNA form, the CDR3 reads TGTGCCAGCAGGCTACCCCTTGCACAGGGTTTCTATGGCTACACCTTC. Amino acid sequence: CASRLPLAQGFYGYTF. The chain uses TRBV28 and TRBJ1-2; a weak D match, TRBD1 (6 bases). This CDR3 has 16 amino acids. Germline V CDR1 and CDR2: MDHEN, SYDVKM. Trimming removed 6 bases at V and 4 bases at J, with 21 bases between.

V gene TRBV2 combines with J gene TRBJ2-1; possible D gene TRBD2, 7 bases. The CDR3 contains 15 residues. Trimming took off 2 bases at V and 7 bases at J, with 15 bases between the two ends. Per the germline V gene, CDR1 is SNHLY and CDR2 is FYNNEI. The CDR3 DNA reads TGTGCCAGCAGTGAACCGGGGGGCCGTAGAAATGAGCAGTTCTTC. This sequence encodes CASSEPGGRRNEQFF.

The sample holds one count of this clone. The V call is TRBV11-2, the J call TRBJ2-3; D gene unclear. The germline CDR1 and CDR2 sequences are SGHAT and FQNNGV. V shed 1 base and J shed 0 bases, with 5 bases lying between them. The CDR3 sequence is 14 residues long. DNA for the CDR3: TGTGCCAGCAGCTTAGGGGGAAGCACAGATACGCAGTATTTT. Encoded protein: CASSLGGSTDTQYF.

This chain uses TRBV29-1 with TRBJ2-3; no firm D call. Germline values: CDR1 SQVTM, CDR2 ANQGSEA. V was shortened by 1 base and J by 3 bases, with 5 bases between the two germline ends. The CDR3 is 12 residues long. The CDR3 nucleotides read TGCAGCGTTGAAGTACAGACAGATACGCAGTATTTT. It codes for CSVEVQTDTQYF.

Only one count was recorded for this clone. V usage is TRBV28 and J usage is TRBJ1-3, with D perhaps matching TRBD1 (5 bases). The germline V gene encodes CDR1 MDHEN and CDR2 SYDVKM. The CDR3 length is 15 residues. The germline V and J ends were trimmed by 5 bases and 1 base, with 12 bases remaining between them. The chain's CDR3 is CASSAGLLSGNTIYF. The CDR3 region has the DNA TGTGCCAGCAGTGCGGGACTCCTGTCTGGAAACACCATATATTTT.

This chain uses TRBV30 with TRBJ1-6, with D unresolved. Germline V lookup: CDR1 GTSNPN, CDR2 SVGIG (reference sequence). The CDR3 spans 15 residues. Trimming cost V 1 base and J 4 bases, with 11 bases left between them. The chain's CDR3 is CAWSAQKSYNSPLHF. DNA of the CDR3: TGTGCCTGGAGTGCCCAAAAGAGTTATAATTCACCCCTCCACTTT.

This clone was seen only a few times. This sequence joins TRBV5-1 and TRBJ1-2; 8 bases are a match to TRBD1. CDR3 length: 14 residues. Germline V gene sequence: CDR1 SGHRS, CDR2 YFSETQ. V shed 0 bases and J 10 bases; nucleotides not matched to a gene: 8. CDR3 sequence: CASSLDRQGAIYTF. In DNA, the CDR3 is TGCGCCAGCAGCTTGGACCGGCAGGGGGCTATCTACACCTTC.

J is TRBJ1-2 and V is TRBV28; D not resolved. The CDR3 spans 14 residues. Germline lookup yields CDR1 MDHEN and CDR2 SYDVKM. Trimming removed 7 bases at V and 8 bases at J, with 20 bases between. The CDR3 region has the DNA TGTGCCAGCAAGGGCGACGCTGGGTTTAAGGGCTACACCTTC. This codes for CASKGDAGFKGYTF.

The rearrangement joins TRBV28 to TRBJ2-7, with D tentatively TRBD2 (6 bases). Germline CDR1 reads MDHEN; CDR2 reads SYDVKM. Trimming removed 6 bases at V and 2 bases at J, with 17 bases between. This CDR3 region has 15 residues. DNA for the CDR3: TGTGCCAGCAGCCGCCCGGGGGTAGGGACCTACGAGCAGTACTTC. Residues: CASSRPGVGTYEQYF.

The V and J genes are TRBV28 and TRBJ2-3; 7 bases are shared with TRBD2. The length of the CDR3 is 16 residues. From germline, CDR1 is MDHEN and CDR2 SYDVKM. The V and J ends lost 7 bases and 4 bases, in that order; junction bases with no gene match: 14. CDR3 residues: CASIGVLAGVADTQYF. The CDR3 DNA follows: TGTGCCAGCATCGGGGTTCTCGCGGGAGTAGCAGATACGCAGTATTTT.

The chain links TRBV10-3 to TRBJ1-2; D gene ambiguous. The germline CDR1 and CDR2 sequences are ENHRY and SYGVKD. This CDR3 contains 16 residues. V lost 1 base and J 1 base, leaving 13 bases between the germline ends. The CDR3 coding sequence is TGTGCCATCAGTGAGTTCTTGGGTATAGATAACTATGGCTACACCTTC. Translated, it gives CAISEFLGIDNYGYTF.

V gene TRBV7-9 combines with J gene TRBJ1-1; D not certain. V was trimmed by 5 bases and J by 1 base, leaving 8 bases between them. The CDR3 is made up of 13 amino acids. Germline CDR1 reads SEHNR; CDR2 reads FQNEAQ (reference sequence). The CDR3 here is CASSRQQNTEAFF. CDR3 in DNA: TGTGCCAGCAGCCGACAACAGAACACTGAAGCTTTCTTT.

The rearrangement joins TRBV10-3 to TRBJ2-7; possible D gene TRBD2, 6 bases. CDR1 and CDR2 (germline): ENHRY, SYGVKD. The CDR3 sequence is 13 residues long. Trimming left V 4 bases short and J 6 bases short, with 13 bases between. CDR3 amino acids: CAISVVGGVEQYF. The CDR3 DNA follows: TGTGCCATCAGTGTAGTTGGAGGGGTCGAGCAGTACTTC.

Remarks on this clone: Sequence at one end of the junction differs from germline and may be a read error. Other DNA sequences in this sample translate to the same CDR3. The V gene is TRBV2, the J gene TRBJ1-1; D gene uncertain. The CDR3 totals 11 residues. Germline lookup yields CDR1 SNHLY and CDR2 FYNNEI. The DNA of the CDR3 is TGTGCCAGCATTTTCTACACCGAAGCTTTCTTT. Protein product: CASIFYTEAFF.

J is TRBJ1-2 and V is TRBV5-5; D ambiguous. CDR1 is SGHKS, CDR2 YYEKEE, per germline (reference sequence). The CDR3 loop spans 13 amino acids. Trimming stripped 0 bases from V and 1 base from J, with 4 bases between. CDR3 coding DNA: TGTGCCAGCAGCTTGGGTCTTAACTATGGCTACACCTTC. Protein: CASSLGLNYGYTF.

The chain uses TRBV19 and TRBJ1-5; D remains unclear. Deletions cut 2 bases from V and 4 bases from J, with 9 bases between. The CDR3 extends over 14 amino acids. The germline V gene has CDR1 LNHDA and CDR2 SQIVND (reference sequence). CDR3: CASSINTFNQPQHF. The CDR3 nucleotides are TGTGCCAGTAGTATAAATACATTTAATCAGCCCCAGCATTTT. Full variable domain (remainder filled in from reference TRBV19 and TRBJ1-5): DGGITQSPKYLFRKEGQNVTLSCEQNLNHDAMYWYRQDPGQGLRLIYYSQIVNDFQKGDIAEGYSVSREKKESFPLTVTSAQKNPTAFYLCASSINTFNQPQHFGDGTRLSIL.

The rearrangement joins TRBV2 to TRBJ2-5; a possible D gene is TRBD1 (5 bases). The CDR3 covers 13 residues. V was pared by 6 bases and J by 6 bases, with 14 bases between. CDR1 and CDR2 (germline): SNHLY, FYNNEI. The CDR3 region is CASSVGDLKTQYF. CDR3 DNA: TGTGCCAGCAGCGTAGGGGATCTGAAGACCCAGTACTTC.

The chain couples TRBV6-1 to TRBJ2-2; TRBD1 matches at 10 bases. The ends lost 6 bases at V and 5 bases at J; junction bases unmatched: 6. The CDR3 sequence is 15 residues long. The germline gives CDR1 MNHNS, CDR2 SASEGT. The CDR3 spells CASRTRDRGTGELFF. DNA for the CDR3: TGTGCCAGCAGGACAAGGGACAGGGGAACCGGGGAGCTGTTTTTT.

This clone was recorded only once. In DNA, the CDR3 is TGTGCCAGCAGCGTAGTCGGGGGGGCCGTGAATGAGCAGTTCTTC. Its translation: CASSVVGGAVNEQFF. The gene calls are TRBV9 and TRBJ2-1, with 8 bases identical to TRBD2. The junction had 6 bases not matched to a gene; V was cut back by 0 bases and J by 7 bases. The CDR3 has 15 residues. Germline CDR1 is SGDLS and CDR2 is YYNGEE.

This chain joins TRBV7-7 and TRBJ2-5; a possible D gene is TRBD1 (5 bases). In germline, CDR1 is SSHAT, CDR2 FNYEAQ (reference sequence). This CDR3 spans 16 amino acids. V was shortened by 1 base and J by 5 bases, with 17 bases between the two germline ends. This chain's CDR3 is CASSLGTTVAWETQYF. In DNA, the CDR3 is TGTGCCAGCAGCTTAGGAACGACAGTCGCGTGGGAGACCCAGTACTTC.

The V call is TRBV7-3, the J call TRBJ2-5; D unresolved. CDR1 SGHTA and CDR2 FQGTGA come from the germline V gene. Trimming cost V 3 bases and J 3 bases, with 8 bases left between them. The CDR3 loop spans 13 amino acids. CDR3: CASSFRAEETQYF. CDR3 nucleotide sequence: TGTGCCAGCAGCTTCCGGGCCGAAGAGACCCAGTACTTC.

The chain joins TRBV6-5 to TRBJ2-1; TRBD2 agrees at 7 bases. V shed 5 bases and J 7 bases; nucleotides not matched to a gene: 8. The CDR3 sequence is 14 residues long. In germline, CDR1 is MNHEY, CDR2 SVGAGI. CDR3 residues: CASSSGTPGNEQFF. The CDR3 region has the DNA TGTGCCAGCAGTAGCGGGACCCCGGGTAATGAGCAGTTCTTC.

This rearrangement joins TRBV15 to TRBJ1-2; the D gene is possibly TRBD1 (6 bases). The CDR3 is made up of 13 amino acids. The V end lost 2 bases, the J end lost 8 bases, and 12 bases lay between the germline ends. From germline, CDR1 is LNHNV and CDR2 YYDKDF (reference sequence). The CDR3 loop reads CATSRLTGGGYTF. The CDR3 DNA reads as TGTGCCACCAGCAGACTTACCGGGGGCGGCTACACCTTC. The whole variable domain, remainder taken from reference TRBV15 and TRBJ1-2, is DAMVIQNPRYQVTQFGKPVTLSCSQTLNHNVMYWYQQKSSQAPKLLFHYYDKDFNNEADTPDNFQSRRPNTSFCFLDIRSPGLGDTAMYLCATSRLTGGGYTFGSGTRLTVV.

This chain uses TRBV19 with TRBJ2-7, with TRBD1 matching over 9 bases. This CDR3 is 15 amino acids long. Per the germline V gene, CDR1 is LNHDA and CDR2 is SQIVND (reference sequence). V lost 4 bases to trimming and J lost 2 bases; unmatched junction nucleotides: 6. CDR3 amino acids: CASSTPGQGTYEQYF. Written as DNA, the CDR3 is TGTGCCAGTAGTACCCCGGGACAGGGTACCTACGAGCAGTACTTC.

The chain recombines TRBV30 with TRBJ2-7; 11 nucleotides line up with TRBD2. V was clipped by 1 base and J by 2 bases; unmatched bases: 4. The germline V gene has CDR1 GTSNPN and CDR2 SVGIG (reference sequence). The CDR3 runs to 15 residues. The CDR3 spells CAWSAGLAGTYEQYF. CDR3 sequence (DNA): TGTGCCTGGAGTGCAGGACTAGCGGGTACCTACGAGCAGTACTTC.

This clone was counted a single time. The V call is TRBV2, the J call TRBJ2-1; no firm D call. Deletions cut 5 bases from V and 9 bases from J, with 11 bases between. Germline V gene sequence: CDR1 SNHLY, CDR2 FYNNEI. The CDR3 is 12 residues long. In DNA form, the CDR3 reads TGTGCCAGCAGTTCGGTGGTTTTTGAGCAGTTCTTC. Residues: CASSSVVFEQFF.